Shown below are 9 T cell receptor beta chains from a single sample sequenced in a study of patients and donors after allogeneic stem cell transplantation. TCRdb re-called the RT-PCR reads with MiXCR, one entry per CDR3 protein. Altogether around 150,000 distinct CDR3 sequences are present, about two fifths being singletons, with the ten largest covering less than 60%. The sequencing input was blood, either unsorted or a sorted T cell fraction (not recorded which). The source is a human donor who was either an allogeneic HSCT recipient or a stem cell or donor lymphocyte infusion donor (not recorded which). It is not recorded whose cells these are; they may come from a transplant donor.

This clonotype was found a few times. The genes are TRBV15 and TRBJ2-1; tentative D call: TRBD1 (6 bases). Per germline, CDR1 LNHNV and CDR2 YYDKDF (reference sequence). With 0 bases removed from V and 2 bases from J, the gap between germline ends came to 11 bases. The CDR3 runs 16 residues. As DNA, the CDR3 is TGTGCCACCAGCAGAGATATGGGACACCCCTACAATGAGCAGTTCTTC. It yields the protein CATSRDMGHPYNEQFF. The whole variable domain, remainder taken from reference TRBV15 and TRBJ2-1, is DAMVIQNPRYQVTQFGKPVTLSCSQTLNHNVMYWYQQKSSQAPKLLFHYYDKDFNNEADTPDNFQSRRPNTSFCFLDIRSPGLGDTAMYLCATSRDMGHPYNEQFFGPGTRLTVL.

This clonotype was counted a few times. The gene calls are TRBV7-9 and TRBJ1-2; D may be TRBD1 (5 bases). The length of the CDR3 is 12 residues. Per the germline V gene, CDR1 is SEHNR and CDR2 is FQNEAQ (reference sequence). Trimming stripped 5 bases from V and 6 bases from J, with 10 bases between. The CDR3 coding sequence is TGTGCCAGCAGCCTTGGGGCGAATGGCTACACCTTC. It yields the protein CASSLGANGYTF.

This clonotype came up a few times. The CDR3 DNA is TGTGCCAGCAGTGAGGAGGGAGTAGGGGAAAAACTGTTTTTT. This sequence encodes CASSEEGVGEKLFF. The J gene is TRBJ1-4, the V gene TRBV6-5; D not certain. The CDR3 totals 14 residues. Trimming left V 5 bases short and J 8 bases short, with 15 bases between. The V gene's germline CDR1 is MNHEY and CDR2 SVGAGI.

A few counts support this clonotype. At one end, the junction sequence differs from germline, possibly due to a read error. This chain uses TRBV7-7 with TRBJ2-3; D is uncertain. This CDR3 has 14 amino acids. Per the germline V gene, CDR1 is SSHAT and CDR2 is FNYEAQ (reference sequence). DNA for the CDR3: TGTGCTAGCAGCTTAGAATGGAGCACAGATACGCAGTATTTT. Residues: CASSLEWSTDTQYF.

This clonotype appeared a few times. The chain combines TRBV29-1 with TRBJ1-5; 10 nucleotides match TRBD1. CDR3 length: 13 residues. The trim removed 4 bases at V and 5 bases at J, leaving 2 bases unmatched. CDR1 is SQVTM and CDR2 is ANQGSEA in the germline V gene. Here the CDR3 DNA reads TGCAGCGTTGGACAGGGGGCCTATCAGCCCCAGCATTTT. Translated: CSVGQGAYQPQHF.

V is TRBV29-1 and J is TRBJ2-5, with TRBD2 identical over 7 bases. After removal of 6 bases from V and 5 bases from J, the junction contained 12 bases not matched to a gene. The CDR3 runs to 14 residues. The germline gives CDR1 SQVTM, CDR2 ANQGSEA. CDR3 loop: CSVGRGDPGETQYF. The CDR3 nucleotides read TGCAGCGTCGGACGGGGGGACCCGGGGGAGACCCAGTACTTC.

The rearrangement links TRBV20-1 to TRBJ1-1; D unclear. V was cut by 3 bases and J by 1 base, with 9 bases left in between. Germline CDR1 and CDR2: DFQATT and SNEGSKA (reference sequence). This CDR3 region has 13 residues. DNA of the CDR3: TGCAGTGCTAGGTTCAGCACGAACACTGAAGCTTTCTTT. It is translated as CSARFSTNTEAFF.

There are a few counts of this clonotype. The chain recombines TRBV12-3 or TRBV12-4 with TRBJ1-5, with D uncertain. This CDR3 spans 12 amino acids. CDR3: CASGLSNQPQHF. The CDR3 DNA is TGTGCTAGTGGTTTAAGCAATCAGCCCCAGCATTTT.

The rearrangement uses TRBV7-9 and TRBJ1-6, with D hard to call. Germline CDR1 SEHNR, CDR2 FQNEAQ (reference sequence). The V end lost 1 base, the J end lost 9 bases, and 1 base lay between the germline ends. This CDR3 has 11 residues. The CDR3 reads CASSLVSPLHF. In nucleotides, the CDR3 is TGTGCCAGCAGCTTAGTTTCACCCCTCCACTTT.